These 2 T cell receptor beta chains share one sample of origin, sequenced in a study of blood T cells in healthy people across ages. Using a J-beta primer mix together with a sample-barcoded 5' primer, a second PCR was run for about 7 to 12 cycles. TCRdb ran MiXCR on the 5' RACE reads and lists one entry per CDR3 protein. The top ten clones hold more than 4% of a sample with 1.5 million to 1.9 million distinct CDR3 sequences, 35% to 45% of them seen once. The sequenced sample was blood. These receptors were taken from a woman under 30 in good health.

This clonotype has a handful of counts. The chain links TRBV4-3 to TRBJ1-1; D ambiguous. Trimming removed 3 bases at V and 3 bases at J, with 8 bases between. The CDR3 length is 13 residues. Germline V CDR1 and CDR2: LGHNA, YSLEER. The CDR3 DNA follows: TGCGCCAGCAGCCAGGCAGAATACACTGAAGCTTTCTTT. This sequence encodes CASSQAEYTEAFF.

This clonotype was counted only a few times. This chain joins TRBV20-1 and TRBJ2-1; tentative D call: TRBD1 (5 bases). Germline V gives CDR1 DFQATT, CDR2 SNEGSKA (reference sequence). V lost 1 base, J lost 3 bases, and 7 bases lay in between. CDR3 size: 13 residues. In nucleotides, the CDR3 is TGCAGTGCTAGAGGGACACTCTACAATGAGCAGTTCTTC. Translating gives CSARGTLYNEQFF.